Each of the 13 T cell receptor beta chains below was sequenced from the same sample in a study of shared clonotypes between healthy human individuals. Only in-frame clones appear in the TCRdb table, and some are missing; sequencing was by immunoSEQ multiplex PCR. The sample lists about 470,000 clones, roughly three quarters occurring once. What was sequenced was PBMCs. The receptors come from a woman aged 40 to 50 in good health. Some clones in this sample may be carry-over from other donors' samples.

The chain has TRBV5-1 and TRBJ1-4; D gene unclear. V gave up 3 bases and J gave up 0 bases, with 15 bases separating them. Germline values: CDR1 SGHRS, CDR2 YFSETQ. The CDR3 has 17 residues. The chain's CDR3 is CASSSRRERATNEKLFF. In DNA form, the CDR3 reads TGCGCCAGCAGCTCCCGACGCGAGAGGGCAACTAATGAAAAACTGTTTTTT.

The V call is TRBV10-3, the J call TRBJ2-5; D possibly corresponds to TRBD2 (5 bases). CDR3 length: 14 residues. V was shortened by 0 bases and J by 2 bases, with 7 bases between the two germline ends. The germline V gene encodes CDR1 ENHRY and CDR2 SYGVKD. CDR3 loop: CAISESQRQETQYF. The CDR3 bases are TGTGCCATCAGTGAGTCGCAGCGGCAAGAGACCCAGTACTTC.

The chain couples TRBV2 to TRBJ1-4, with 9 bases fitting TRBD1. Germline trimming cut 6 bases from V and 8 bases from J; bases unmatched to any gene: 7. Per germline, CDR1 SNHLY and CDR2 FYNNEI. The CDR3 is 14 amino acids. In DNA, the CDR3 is TGTGCCAGCAGCAGGGACAGGGTAGGAGAAAAACTGTTTTTT. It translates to CASSRDRVGEKLFF.

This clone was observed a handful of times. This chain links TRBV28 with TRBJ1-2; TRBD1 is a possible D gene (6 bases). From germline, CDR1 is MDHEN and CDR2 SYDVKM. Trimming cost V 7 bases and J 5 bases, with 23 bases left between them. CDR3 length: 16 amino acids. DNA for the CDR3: TGTGCCAGCAAACTAGGGGACAACTCGCCTCGTTATGGCTACACCTTC. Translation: CASKLGDNSPRYGYTF.

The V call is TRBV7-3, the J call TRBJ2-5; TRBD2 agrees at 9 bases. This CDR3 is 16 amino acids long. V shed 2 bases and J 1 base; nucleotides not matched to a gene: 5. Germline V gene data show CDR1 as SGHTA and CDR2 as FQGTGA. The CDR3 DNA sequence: TGTGCCAGCAGCTTACTCCCTAGCGGGATCCAAGAGACCCAGTACTTC. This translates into CASSLLPSGIQETQYF.

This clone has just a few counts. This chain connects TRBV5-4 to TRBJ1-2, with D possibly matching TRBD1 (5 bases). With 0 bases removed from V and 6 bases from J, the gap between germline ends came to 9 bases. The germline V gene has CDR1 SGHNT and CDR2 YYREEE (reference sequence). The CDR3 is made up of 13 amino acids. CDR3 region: CASSLAGADGYTF. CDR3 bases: TGTGCCAGCAGCTTGGCCGGGGCCGATGGCTACACCTTC.

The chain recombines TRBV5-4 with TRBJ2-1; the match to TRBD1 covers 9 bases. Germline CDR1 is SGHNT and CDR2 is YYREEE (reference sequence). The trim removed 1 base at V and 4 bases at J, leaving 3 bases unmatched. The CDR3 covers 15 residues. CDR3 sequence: CASSLWDRAYNEQFF. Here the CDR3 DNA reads TGTGCCAGCAGCTTGTGGGACAGGGCATACAATGAGCAGTTCTTC. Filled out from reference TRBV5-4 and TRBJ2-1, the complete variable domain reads ETGVTQSPTHLIKTRGQQVTLRCSSQSGHNTVSWYQQALGQGPQFIFQYYREEENGRGNFPPRFSGLQFPNYSSELNVNALELDDSALYLCASSLWDRAYNEQFFGPGTRLTVL.

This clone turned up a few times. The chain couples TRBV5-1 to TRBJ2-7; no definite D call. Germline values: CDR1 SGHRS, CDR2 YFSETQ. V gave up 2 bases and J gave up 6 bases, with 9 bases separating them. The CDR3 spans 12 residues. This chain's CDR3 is CASSLPGLEQYF. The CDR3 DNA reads TGCGCCAGCAGCTTACCTGGGCTCGAGCAGTACTTC.

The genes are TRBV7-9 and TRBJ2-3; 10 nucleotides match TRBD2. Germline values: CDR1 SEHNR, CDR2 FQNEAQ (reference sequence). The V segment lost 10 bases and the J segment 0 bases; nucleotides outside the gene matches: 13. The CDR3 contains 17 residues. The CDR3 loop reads CAIPPQREGPSTDTQYF. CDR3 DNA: TGTGCCATCCCCCCCCAGCGGGAGGGCCCCAGCACAGATACGCAGTATTTT.

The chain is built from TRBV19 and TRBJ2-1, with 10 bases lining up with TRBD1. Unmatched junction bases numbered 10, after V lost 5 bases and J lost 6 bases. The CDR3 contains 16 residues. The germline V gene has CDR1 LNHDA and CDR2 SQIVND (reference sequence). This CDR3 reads CASSGETGGKGNEQFF. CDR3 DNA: TGTGCCAGTAGTGGAGAGACAGGGGGCAAGGGCAATGAGCAGTTCTTC.

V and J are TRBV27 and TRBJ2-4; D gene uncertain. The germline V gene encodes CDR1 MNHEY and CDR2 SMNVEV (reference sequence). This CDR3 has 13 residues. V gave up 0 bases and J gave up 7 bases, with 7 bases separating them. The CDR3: CASSLSRRNIQYF. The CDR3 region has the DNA TGTGCCAGCAGTTTATCTCGCAGGAACATTCAGTACTTC.

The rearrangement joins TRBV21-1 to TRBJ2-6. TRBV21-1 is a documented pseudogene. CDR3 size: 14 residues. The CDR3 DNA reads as TGTGCCAGCGACCCGGCAAGCGGGGCCAACGTCCTGACTTTC. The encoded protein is CASDPASGANVLTF.

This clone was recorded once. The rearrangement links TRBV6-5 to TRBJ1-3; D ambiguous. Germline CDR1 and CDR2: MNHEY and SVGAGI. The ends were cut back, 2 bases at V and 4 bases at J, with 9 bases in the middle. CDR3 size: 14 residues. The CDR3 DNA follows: TGTGCCAGCAGTTACGGTGGGCGCGGAAACACCATATATTTT. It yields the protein CASSYGGRGNTIYF.